One sample yielded the 4 T cell receptor beta chains listed below, sequenced in a study of blood T cell repertoires in COVID-19. Assay used: immunoSEQ multiplex PCR; TCRdb lists only in-frame clones, some missing. The sample consists of over 140,000 clones, 75% to 80% of them appearing once. Sequencing used PBMCs or T cells enriched from blood (not recorded which). The receptor source for this set is a woman in her forties or fifties who had recovered from COVID-19.

The chain carries TRBV6-6 and TRBJ1-1, with D perhaps matching TRBD1 (5 bases). Trimming cost V 4 bases and J 0 bases, with 15 bases left between them. The CDR3 totals 16 residues. Germline V gene sequence: CDR1 MNHNY, CDR2 SVGAGI (reference sequence). CDR3 bases: TGTGCCAGCAGTTTAATTAGGGGAACGATGAACACTGAAGCTTTCTTT. It yields the protein CASSLIRGTMNTEAFF.

The rearrangement uses TRBV30 and TRBJ1-1; tentative D call: TRBD1 (5 bases). The CDR3 covers 14 residues. The ends were cut back, 0 bases at V and 10 bases at J, with 18 bases in the middle. Germline V gene sequence: CDR1 GTSNPN, CDR2 SVGIG (reference sequence). The CDR3 region has the DNA TGTGCCTGGAGTGTCTCGACAGACCTAAAAGTAGCTTTCTTT. Encoded protein: CAWSVSTDLKVAFF.

The CDR3 coding sequence is TGTGCCAGCTCACCGGGTACAGGGCTCGACACTGAAGCTTTCTTT. This sequence encodes CASSPGTGLDTEAFF. The V call is TRBV18, the J call TRBJ1-1; maybe TRBD1 (6 bases). With 3 bases removed from V and 3 bases from J, the gap between germline ends came to 14 bases. The CDR3 spans 15 residues. Germline assignment: CDR1 KGHSH and CDR2 LQKENI.

This rearrangement joins TRBV28 to TRBJ1-5; TRBD1 is a possible D gene (5 bases). CDR3 length: 15 amino acids. Germline loops: CDR1 MDHEN, CDR2 SYDVKM. V was trimmed by 1 base and J by 6 bases, leaving 13 bases between them. The CDR3 protein is CASSLLGGEGQPQHF. CDR3 nucleotide sequence: TGTGCCAGCAGTTTATTAGGAGGGGAGGGTCAGCCCCAGCATTTT. Filled out from reference TRBV28 and TRBJ1-5, the complete variable domain reads DVKVTQSSRYLVKRTGEKVFLECVQDMDHENMFWYRQDPGLGLRLIYFSYDVKMKEKGDIPEGYSVSREKKERFSLILESASTNQTSMYLCASSLLGGEGQPQHFGDGTRLSIL.